The 27 T cell receptor beta chains presented below share a single source sample, sequenced in a study of vaccination and CD4 T cells after COVID-19 (dated by TCRdb to 2022 to 2024). Their antigens are not known. The treatment or condition label of this sample denotes: approximately 9-day PBMC culture with coronavirus spike peptide pools or control peptides (ViraFEST assay). CD4+ T cells from unexposed donors were collected before the COVID-19 pandemic (2011-2018). Library preparation used PCR. The data were produced on an Illumina iSeq 100. TCR sequencing of DNA from cultured CD4+ T cells used the Oncomine TCR Beta short-read assay at the Johns Hopkins FTIC core. TCRdb reworked the public reads: Q25 trimming with fastp, MiXCR clone assembly, productive beta chains retained. Each CDR3 protein appears once, grouped with its most common genes and DNA. This sample lists fewer than 8,500 distinct CDR3 sequences; under 60% were detected once. The ten top clones hold 33% of the sample.

Specimen: CD4+ T cells from blood, cultured in vitro. Every receptor here comes from a human donor in good health.

In its sample, this clonotype was seen a few times. V and J are TRBV20-1 and TRBJ1-3; D remains unclear. The CDR3 totals 11 residues. Trimming left V 6 bases short and J 8 bases short, with 11 bases between. Germline V CDR1 and CDR2: DFQATT, SNEGSKA (reference sequence). In DNA form, the CDR3 reads TGCAGTGCCCTATATTGGGACACCATATATTTT. This translates into CSALYWDTIYF.

This chain joins TRBV10-1 and TRBJ2-1, with D maybe TRBD2 (6 bases). Trimming pared 6 bases from V and 7 bases from J, leaving 10 bases between. Germline CDR1 is WNHNN and CDR2 is SYGVQD (reference sequence). The CDR3 length is 12 residues. As DNA, the CDR3 is TGCGCCAGCAGCATGGGGAGGAATGAGCAGTTCTTC. This gives the protein CASSMGRNEQFF.

The chain carries TRBV15 and TRBJ2-5, with 8 positions matching TRBD2. The CDR3 totals 14 residues. The V gene's germline CDR1 is LNHNV and CDR2 YYDKDF (reference sequence). The V segment lost 4 bases and the J segment 5 bases; nucleotides outside the gene matches: 6. The CDR3 reads CATSTRGGGETQYF. The CDR3 DNA is TGTGCCACCAGCACCCGGGGGGGTGGCGAGACCCAGTACTTC.

The chain couples TRBV30 to TRBJ2-7; TRBD1 agrees at 7 bases. V lost 5 bases to trimming and J lost 7 bases; unmatched junction nucleotides: 14. CDR3 size: 14 residues. The germline V gene encodes CDR1 GTSNPN and CDR2 SVGIG (reference sequence). In DNA form, the CDR3 reads TGTGCCTGGGGCAAATCGACAGGGCAGGGGGAGCAGTACTTC. This sequence encodes CAWGKSTGQGEQYF. The whole variable domain, filled in from reference TRBV30 and TRBJ2-7, reads SQTIHQWPATLVQPVGSPLSLECTVEGTSNPNLYWYRQAAGRGLQLLFYSVGIGQISSEVPQNLSASRPQDRQFILSSKKLLLSDSGFYLCAWGKSTGQGEQYFGPGTRLTVT.

This rearrangement joins TRBV9 to TRBJ1-1, with TRBD1 as a possible D gene (6 bases). The CDR3 runs 13 residues. V lost 4 bases, J lost 8 bases, and 15 bases lay in between. In germline, CDR1 is SGDLS, CDR2 YYNGEE. The CDR3 region is CASSLSGQSEAFF. For the CDR3, the DNA is TGTGCCAGCAGCTTATCCGGACAGTCCGAAGCTTTCTTT.

This clonotype appeared a single time. The genes are TRBV11-2 and TRBJ2-3; no clear D gene. The CDR3 is 17 amino acids. Trimming took 4 bases from V and 5 from J, leaving 22 bases between them. Germline assignment: CDR1 SGHAT and CDR2 FQNNGV. This chain's CDR3 is CASSSNPGPRLKDTQYF. Written as DNA, the CDR3 is TGTGCCAGCAGCTCCAACCCTGGACCGAGGTTGAAAGATACGCAGTATTTT.

This chain connects TRBV7-2 to TRBJ2-2; the D gene is possibly TRBD1 (6 bases). The germline V gene encodes CDR1 SGHTA and CDR2 FQGNSA. The CDR3 has 13 amino acids. V lost 0 bases and J lost 8, with 7 bases in between. CDR3 in amino acids: CASSLAGTGELFF. The CDR3 DNA reads TGTGCCAGCAGCTTAGCAGGGACAGGGGAGCTGTTTTTT. Complete variable domain (other parts from reference TRBV7-2 and TRBJ2-2): GAGVSQSPSNKVTEKGKDVELRCDPISGHTALYWYRQSLGQGLEFLIYFQGNSAPDKSGLPSDRFSAERTGGSVSTLTIQRTQQEDSAVYLCASSLAGTGELFFGEGSRLTVL.

This clonotype was counted between two and nine times. The J gene is TRBJ1-2, the V gene TRBV5-4, with 9 bases that match TRBD1. CDR3 length: 15 amino acids. The germline V gene has CDR1 SGHNT and CDR2 YYREEE (reference sequence). V was clipped by 2 bases and J by 2 bases; unmatched bases: 4. The CDR3 loop reads CASSFGQGWNYGYTF. In nucleotides, the CDR3 is TGTGCCAGCAGCTTTGGACAGGGGTGGAACTATGGCTACACCTTC.

This clonotype was detected only a few times. The chain's CDR3 is CSAIAGLATDTQYF. DNA for the CDR3: TGCAGTGCTATAGCGGGACTAGCCACAGATACGCAGTATTTT. The gene calls are TRBV20-1 and TRBJ2-3, with 9 bases matching TRBD2. Looked up from germline, CDR1 is DFQATT and CDR2 is SNEGSKA (reference sequence). V dropped 4 bases and J dropped 2; count of bases not matched to a gene: 4. This CDR3 is 14 amino acids long.

This clonotype was detected only once. The CDR3 protein is CASSLGGRASRNTEAFF. The CDR3 nucleotides are TGCGCCAGCAGCTTGGGGGGGCGGGCATCAAGGAACACTGAAGCTTTCTTT. This chain links TRBV5-1 with TRBJ1-1; D possibly corresponds to TRBD1 (6 bases). This CDR3 region has 17 residues. Germline CDR1 and CDR2: SGHRS and YFSETQ. V lost 0 bases and J lost 1, with 16 bases in between.

This clonotype was found a few times. The J gene is TRBJ1-2, the V gene TRBV14; no firm D call. Germline-derived CDR1 and CDR2 are SGHDN and FVKESK. This CDR3 has 12 amino acids. V was clipped by 0 bases and J by 7 bases, with 6 bases between them. The CDR3 nucleotides read TGTGCCAGCAGCCAAGATCAGTCTGGCTACACCTTC. Translated: CASSQDQSGYTF.

This clonotype was observed a handful of times. The V call is TRBV6-1, the J call TRBJ2-2; 10 nucleotides match TRBD2. Trimming at V came to 4 bases and at J to 1 base, leaving 0 bases not matched to a gene. The CDR3 sequence is 15 residues long. CDR1 and CDR2 (germline): MNHNS, SASEGT. CDR3 sequence (DNA): TGTGCCAGCAGTGGACTAGCGGGGAACACCGGGGAGCTGTTTTTT. It translates to CASSGLAGNTGELFF.

This clonotype was counted only a few times. This chain connects TRBV6-1 to TRBJ1-2; 9 nucleotides agree with TRBD1. From germline, CDR1 is MNHNS and CDR2 SASEGT. The CDR3 extends over 13 amino acids. The V segment lost 6 bases and the J segment 8 bases; nucleotides outside the gene matches: 7. CDR3 sequence: CASSSGQGEGYTF. The CDR3 DNA follows: TGTGCCAGCAGCTCGGGACAGGGAGAGGGCTACACCTTC.

The chain employs TRBV6-1 and TRBJ2-2, with 8 bases identical to TRBD2. Trimming removed 8 bases from V and 3 bases from J; junction bases left unmatched: 8. Germline V lookup: CDR1 MNHNS, CDR2 SASEGT. This CDR3 contains 15 residues. CDR3 in amino acids: CASPGGGQYTGELFF. CDR3 nucleotides: TGTGCCAGCCCGGGGGGGGGCCAATACACCGGGGAGCTGTTTTTT.

The V gene is TRBV10-3, the J gene TRBJ1-5; D possibly corresponds to TRBD1 (6 bases). The CDR3 totals 13 residues. V lost 7 bases to trimming and J lost 4 bases, with 11 bases between them. Germline V gives CDR1 ENHRY, CDR2 SYGVKD. The CDR3 sequence: CAITGGLNQPQHF. In DNA form, the CDR3 reads TGTGCCATCACTGGGGGGCTGAATCAGCCCCAGCATTTT.

V and J are TRBV19 and TRBJ1-1, with D uncertain. The CDR3 covers 11 residues. V lost 1 base to trimming and J lost 9 bases, with 6 bases between them. CDR1 and CDR2 from the germline V gene are LNHDA and SQIVND (reference sequence). CDR3 sequence: CASSIGRKAFF. CDR3 DNA: TGTGCCAGTAGTATAGGAAGGAAAGCTTTCTTT.

This chain joins TRBV5-8 and TRBJ2-7; D is ambiguous. V dropped 3 bases and J dropped 4 bases, with 11 bases sitting between them. This CDR3 has 13 amino acids. Per the germline V gene, CDR1 is SGHTS and CDR2 is YDEGEE. CDR3 residues: CASSSRTDYEQYF. The CDR3 DNA reads as TGTGCCAGCAGCTCTAGGACGGATTACGAGCAGTACTTC.

The chain employs TRBV4-1 and TRBJ1-5, with TRBD1 as a possible D gene (5 bases). The CDR3 consists of 15 residues. Germline V gene data show CDR1 as MGHRA and CDR2 as YSYEKL. Trimming shortened V by 0 bases and J by 10 bases, and 16 bases separated the two germline ends. CDR3 amino acids: CASSQELRGQDPQHF. DNA for the CDR3: TGCGCCAGCAGCCAAGAGCTTAGGGGCCAGGATCCCCAGCATTTT.

This clonotype has only a few counts. This rearrangement joins TRBV10-2 to TRBJ2-2; 8 bases line up with TRBD2. The CDR3 is 15 amino acids. Germline values: CDR1 WSHSY, CDR2 SAAADI. With 8 bases clipped from V and 4 bases from J, the junction kept 9 bases outside the gene matches. CDR3 protein: CASLSGGLFTGELFF. The CDR3 coding sequence is TGCGCCAGCCTAAGCGGGGGCCTATTCACCGGGGAGCTGTTTTTT.

The chain carries TRBV30 and TRBJ1-2; D uncertain. The germline gives CDR1 GTSNPN, CDR2 SVGIG (reference sequence). The V end lost 0 bases, the J end lost 7 bases, and 15 bases lay between the germline ends. This CDR3 is built from 14 residues. The CDR3 region has the DNA TGTGCCTGGAGTGTTAATCCAGTGCGCTCTGGCTACACCTTC. This encodes CAWSVNPVRSGYTF.

The chain couples TRBV10-3 to TRBJ2-5; TRBD2 matches at 13 bases. The V gene's germline CDR1 is ENHRY and CDR2 SYGVKD. Losses at the gene ends were 6 bases for V and 2 bases for J; bases not matched to a gene: 0. The CDR3 extends over 14 amino acids. CDR3 in DNA: TGTGCCATCAGGACTAGCGGGGGGCAAGAGACCCAGTACTTC. It specifies CAIRTSGGQETQYF.

The chain has TRBV5-1 and TRBJ2-7, with D maybe TRBD1 (6 bases). The CDR3 is 14 amino acids. Trimming removed 2 bases from V and 1 base from J, with 10 bases in between. CDR1 is SGHRS, CDR2 YFSETQ, per germline. DNA of the CDR3: TGCGCCAGCAGCTTAACAGGGAGTTCCTACGAGCAGTACTTC. It codes for CASSLTGSSYEQYF. The full variable domain, rest sourced from reference TRBV5-1 and TRBJ2-7, is KAGVTQTPRYLIKTRGQQVTLSCSPISGHRSVSWYQQTPGQGLQFLFEYFSETQRNKGNFPGRFSGRQFSNSRSEMNVSTLELGDSALYLCASSLTGSSYEQYFGPGTRLTVT.

The rearrangement joins TRBV20-1 to TRBJ1-2; D gene uncertain. The V end lost 5 bases, the J end lost 2 bases, and 9 bases lay between the germline ends. Germline values: CDR1 DFQATT, CDR2 SNEGSKA (reference sequence). There are 12 residues in the CDR3. The CDR3 sequence is CSALTENYGYTF. The CDR3 DNA reads as TGCAGTGCTTTGACGGAGAACTATGGCTACACCTTC.

The chain links TRBV21-1 to TRBJ1-3. TRBV21-1 corresponds to a pseudogene. The CDR3 spans 13 residues. The CDR3 spells CASDGSSGNTIYF. CDR3 bases: TGTGCCAGCGACGGGAGCTCTGGAAACACCATATATTTT.

There are a few counts of this clonotype. The gene calls are TRBV7-9 and TRBJ2-7, with 8 bases that match TRBD2. Germline lookup yields CDR1 SEHNR and CDR2 FQNEAQ (reference sequence). The CDR3 runs to 15 residues. V lost 3 bases to trimming and J lost 4 bases; unmatched junction nucleotides: 8. The CDR3 coding sequence is TGTGCCAGCAGCTTGGGGAAAGCGGGAGTTTACGAGCAGTACTTC. Its protein product is CASSLGKAGVYEQYF.

V gene TRBV30 combines with J gene TRBJ1-1; TRBD1 might be the D (6 bases). Germline CDR1 reads GTSNPN; CDR2 reads SVGIG (reference sequence). V was clipped by 0 bases and J by 0 bases, with 11 bases between them. There are 15 residues in the CDR3. The CDR3 nucleotides read TGTGCCTGGAGTGTCGGGGGGCCTATGAACACTGAAGCTTTCTTT. This encodes CAWSVGGPMNTEAFF.

The chain joins TRBV6-1 to TRBJ2-7; D is possibly TRBD2 (6 bases). CDR1 and CDR2 (germline): MNHNS, SASEGT. V gave up 2 bases and J gave up 0 bases, with 14 bases separating them. The CDR3 has 16 residues. CDR3 amino acids: CASSEIVGGSSYEQYF. The CDR3 DNA reads TGTGCCAGCAGTGAAATCGTTGGGGGGAGCTCCTACGAGCAGTACTTC.